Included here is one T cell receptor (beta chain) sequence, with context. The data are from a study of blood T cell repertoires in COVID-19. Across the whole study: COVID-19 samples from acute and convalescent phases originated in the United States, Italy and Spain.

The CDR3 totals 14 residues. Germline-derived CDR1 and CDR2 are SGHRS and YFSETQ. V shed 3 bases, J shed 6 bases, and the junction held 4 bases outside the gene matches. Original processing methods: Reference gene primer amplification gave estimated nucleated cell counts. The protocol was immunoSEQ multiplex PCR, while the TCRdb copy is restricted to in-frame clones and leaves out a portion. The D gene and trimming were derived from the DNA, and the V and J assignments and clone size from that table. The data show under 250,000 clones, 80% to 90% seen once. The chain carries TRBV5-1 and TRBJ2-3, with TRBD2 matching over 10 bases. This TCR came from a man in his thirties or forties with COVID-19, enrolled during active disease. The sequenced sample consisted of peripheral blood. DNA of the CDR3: TGCGCCAGCAGCTCTAGCGGGAGAAGCGATACGCAGTATTTT. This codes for CASSSSGRSDTQYF.